Listed below are T cell receptor beta chains from one sample, sequenced in a study of STAT5B mutations in CD4+ large granular lymphocyte leukemia. The repertoire was sequenced with immunoSEQ multiplex PCR; TCRdb's copy has only in-frame clones and lacks some. Among fewer than 35,000 clones listed, approximately 70% were seen once. What was sequenced was CD4+ T cells from blood buffy coats. The receptors originated from a human donor in good health. Each CDR3 is given with its conserved first and last residue. A D gene is named only where the DNA matches it firmly. Clone size appears in some rows only: once, few, many, or a class for an expanded clone.

J gene: TRBJ1-6; D gene: TRBD1; V gene: TRBV2; clone size: -; CDR3 DNA: TGTGCCAGCAGCCTTGACAGGGTTGAGAATAATTCACCCCTCCACTTT; CDR3 protein: CASSLDRVENNSPLHF
J gene: TRBJ1-3; D gene: -; V gene: TRBV7-2; clone size: -; CDR3 DNA: TGTGCCAGCAGCTTAGAAGCCGGCCCTGGAAACACCATATATTTT; CDR3 protein: CASSLEAGPGNTIYF
J gene: TRBJ2-7; D gene: TRBD1; V gene: TRBV7-9; clone size: -; CDR3 DNA: TGTGCCAGCAGCTTAGGACAGGGAAAGATCTACGAGCAGTACTTC; CDR3 protein: CASSLGQGKIYEQYF
J gene: TRBJ2-7; D gene: -; V gene: TRBV28; clone size: -; CDR3 DNA: TGTGCCAGCACCCCGGGGAACTACGAGCAGTACTTC; CDR3 protein: CASTPGNYEQYF
J gene: TRBJ1-1; D gene: TRBD1; V gene: TRBV2; clone size: -; CDR3 DNA: TGTGCCAGTAGGACAGGATCGTTTGAAGCTTTCTTT; CDR3 protein: CASRTGSFEAFF
J gene: TRBJ2-3; D gene: TRBD1; V gene: TRBV7-9; clone size: few; CDR3 DNA: TGTGCCAGCAGCTCCGGACAGGGGGCGGGAGATACGCAGTATTTT; CDR3 protein: CASSSGQGAGDTQYF
J gene: TRBJ2-5; D gene: -; V gene: TRBV6-1; clone size: -; CDR3 DNA: TGTGCCAGCAGTGTAAGCATGGCGGAAAGGGAGACCCAGTACTTC; CDR3 protein: CASSVSMAERETQYF
J gene: TRBJ2-3; D gene: TRBD2; V gene: TRBV5-1; clone size: few; CDR3 DNA: TGCGCCAGCAGCTTCCAACTAGCGGGGGCAACAGATACGCAGTATTTT; CDR3 protein: CASSFQLAGATDTQYF
J gene: TRBJ1-1; D gene: TRBD1; V gene: TRBV5-4; clone size: -; CDR3 DNA: TGTGCCAGCAGCTCAGGACAGGGTAACACTGAAGCTTTCTTT; CDR3 protein: CASSSGQGNTEAFF
J gene: TRBJ2-5; D gene: TRBD2; V gene: TRBV27; clone size: -; CDR3 DNA: TGTGCCAGCAGTCGAAGGGGAGGACTAGCGGGACAAGAGACCCAGTACTTC; CDR3 protein: CASSRRGGLAGQETQYF
J gene: TRBJ1-4; D gene: -; V gene: TRBV19; clone size: few; CDR3 DNA: TGTGCCAGTACGCGACAGGATGCAACTAATGAAAAACTGTTTTTT; CDR3 protein: CASTRQDATNEKLFF
J gene: TRBJ2-7; D gene: -; V gene: TRBV10-3; clone size: -; CDR3 DNA: TGTGCCATCAGTGAGTCAAGAGGACTCGACGAGCAGTACTTC; CDR3 protein: CAISESRGLDEQYF
J gene: TRBJ2-2; D gene: TRBD1; V gene: TRBV2; clone size: -; CDR3 DNA: TGTGCCAGCAGCCCTCCCCGGACAGGGGGCCCCGGGGAGCTGTTTTTT; CDR3 protein: CASSPPRTGGPGELFF
J gene: TRBJ2-1; D gene: -; V gene: TRBV6-5; clone size: -; CDR3 DNA: TGTGCCAGCAGTTACGACTTAATTGATGAGCAGTTCTTC; CDR3 protein: CASSYDLIDEQFF
J gene: TRBJ2-7; D gene: -; V gene: TRBV10-3; clone size: few; CDR3 DNA: TGTGCCATCAGTGAGTCAGGGACCCGATACGAGCAGTACTTC; CDR3 protein: CAISESGTRYEQYF
J gene: TRBJ2-2; D gene: -; V gene: TRBV5-1; clone size: -; CDR3 DNA: TGCGCCAGCAGCATGAACAGGTGGGGCAGCGCCGGGGAGCTGTTTTTT; CDR3 protein: CASSMNRWGSAGELFF
J gene: TRBJ1-6; D gene: -; V gene: TRBV30; clone size: -; CDR3 DNA: TGTGCCTGGAGTGGTAACCGGGGTTCACCCCTCCACTTT; CDR3 protein: CAWSGNRGSPLHF
J gene: TRBJ2-3; D gene: -; V gene: TRBV4-1; clone size: -; CDR3 DNA: TGCGCCAGCAGCCAACCAACGCGGGGCACTAGCACAGATACGCAGTATTTT; CDR3 protein: CASSQPTRGTSTDTQYF
J gene: TRBJ1-3; D gene: -; V gene: TRBV6-1; clone size: -; CDR3 DNA: TGTGCCAGTTTACAGGGAGAGGCCGGAAACACCATATATTTT; CDR3 protein: CASLQGEAGNTIYF
J gene: TRBJ2-2; D gene: -; V gene: TRBV4-3; clone size: once; CDR3 DNA: TGCGCCAGCAGCCAAGATCCAAGGGGCACCGGGGAGCTGTTTTTT; CDR3 protein: CASSQDPRGTGELFF
J gene: TRBJ2-3; D gene: TRBD2; V gene: TRBV9; clone size: -; CDR3 DNA: TGTGCCAGCAGCGTAGTTGCGGGGGGGCGAGATACGCAGTATTTT; CDR3 protein: CASSVVAGGRDTQYF
J gene: TRBJ1-5; D gene: -; V gene: TRBV7-9; clone size: -; CDR3 DNA: TGTGCCAGCACCCAAACCGGGACCGATCAGCCCCAGCATTTT; CDR3 protein: CASTQTGTDQPQHF
J gene: TRBJ1-5; D gene: TRBD1; V gene: TRBV10-2; clone size: few; CDR3 DNA: TGCGCCAGCAGTGAGCGGACAGGGGGACAGCCCCAGCATTTT; CDR3 protein: CASSERTGGQPQHF